Here is one T cell receptor beta chain with its context. The antigen is not known. This record comes from a study of shared clonotypes between healthy human individuals. All participating donors were Caucasian adults from Nashville, Tennessee. Profiling relied on immunoSEQ multiplex PCR, and the TCRdb table lists in-frame clones only, not all of them. This sample has about 1 million clones, with around 74% found just once. Whole-study results and caveats: Generation of non-shared clonotypes was less probable than generation of clonotypes shared by all four donors.

Material for sequencing was memory CD4+ T cells sorted from blood. Subset meaning: CD45RA-negative fraction. This TCR derives from a man in his late teens or twenties in good health.

This CDR3 reads CATSRRQGGSDTQYF. CDR3 nucleotides: TGTGCCACCAGCAGAAGACAGGGGGGGTCAGATACGCAGTATTTT. The chain joins TRBV15 to TRBJ2-3; 9 bases match TRBD1. After removal of 2 bases from V and 4 bases from J, the junction contained 4 bases not matched to a gene. Germline lookup yields CDR1 LNHNV and CDR2 YYDKDF (reference sequence). This CDR3 contains 15 residues.